The TCR beta chain described here comes from a study of early T cells in non-severe SARS-CoV-2 infection (dated by TCRdb to the early 2020s). As for the study more broadly: Because TCR sequencing was done on bulk RNA from unsorted whole blood, the alpha and beta chains could not be paired. Findings and caveats that apply to the study as a whole: VDJdb matching was skewed toward anti-spike CD8 responses, so virus-specific expansions were likely underestimated and private and CD4 specificities were missed.

This clonotype was observed at least ten times. Its antigen has not been determined. The sample holds no much larger clone one base away, and base qualities are not on file. This was a case-control study nested in a cohort of healthcare workers in London, UK, who had nasopharyngeal swab PCR tests and blood samples taken every week. Healthcare workers were recruited between 23 and 31 March 2020, during the week of the UK lockdown, and were followed weekly for up to about 15 weeks. The germline V gene gives CDR1 as MGHRA and CDR2 as YSYEKL. The CDR3 goes from the cysteine to the phenylalanine over 14 residues. Only the CDR3 DNA stays, 42 bases, in frame from base 1. V and J are truncated by 2 bases and 2 bases respectively, leaving an intervening sequence of 7 bases. The library came from 5' RACE. Reads for this sample came from a NextSeq 500. The TCR library protocol attached unique molecular identifiers to individual cDNA molecules to correct for sequencing error and PCR bias. Both TCR alpha and beta chains were sequenced, and tight co-correlation was observed between alpha and beta sequence abundances in each sample. In the paper's pipeline: Decombinator V4 was used to annotate TCR sequences for V gene, J gene and CDR3. Expanded TCRs were defined as changing significantly between any two time points under a Poisson model with p below 0.0001. Abundances of TCRs were expressed as counts per million after normalisation to the total number of TCRs sequenced in each sample. TRAV1-2 paired with TRAJ12, TRAJ20 or TRAJ33 defined MAIT TCRs, while TRAV10 paired with TRAJ18 defined iNKT TCRs. VDJdb, accessed 1 November 2021, was searched for CMV, EBV and SARS-CoV-2 annotated TCRs, excluding TCRs annotated for multiple antigens. TCRdb applied fastp at Q25 and MiXCR to the public reads, then kept only in-frame beta chains. One record per CDR3 amino acid sequence lists the most common genes and DNA. TCRdb, not the authors, supplied the V and J calls. Counted in this sample were 70,000 or so distinct CDR3 sequences; about 9.5% of them appeared once. More than 7.5% of the sample rests with the top ten.

The sequence came from an adult who was a healthcare worker with PCR-confirmed SARS-CoV-2 infection or an uninfected control (not recorded which). The source was whole blood, collected at baseline. The sequence links TRBV4-1 to TRBJ2-4; the D gene is possibly TRBD1, with 5 bases matching. The DNA reads TGCGCCAGCAGCCAACCAGGGACCAAAAACATTCAGTACTTC. Its protein is CASSQPGTKNIQYF.